The 16 T cell receptor beta chains below all came from one sample that was sequenced in a study of blood T cell repertoires in COVID-19. The assay was immunoSEQ multiplex PCR, and TCRdb's table has in-frame clones only and misses some. The table has around 140,000 clones, 65% to 80% seen once. Sequenced: peripheral blood. Source of these receptors: a man in his fifties with acute or convalescent COVID-19.

This clone was found a few times. The chain uses TRBV19 and TRBJ1-5; perhaps TRBD1 as D (6 bases). Trimming pared 10 bases from V and 0 bases from J, leaving 13 bases between. Looked up from germline, CDR1 is LNHDA and CDR2 is SQIVND (reference sequence). The CDR3 covers 14 residues. The CDR3 DNA is TGTGCCACCGGAGGACAGTATAGCAATCAGCCCCAGCATTTT. Encoded protein: CATGGQYSNQPQHF.

This rearrangement joins TRBV30 to TRBJ1-6; 7 nucleotides match TRBD1. The CDR3 sequence is 14 residues long. Trimming cost V 4 bases and J 6 bases; bases outside gene matches: 6. Looked up from germline, CDR1 is GTSNPN and CDR2 is SVGIG (reference sequence). The CDR3 sequence: CAWMTGHFNSPLHF. CDR3 DNA: TGTGCCTGGATGACAGGGCATTTTAATTCACCCCTCCACTTT.

The chain combines TRBV29-1 with TRBJ2-3, with no clear D. Germline-derived CDR1 and CDR2 are SQVTM and ANQGSEA. The CDR3 length is 14 residues. V was cut by 3 bases and J by 1 base, with 11 bases left in between. The DNA of the CDR3 is TGCAGCGTTGACAGGCCCGATGGCACAGATACGCAGTATTTT. This sequence encodes CSVDRPDGTDTQYF.

For the CDR3, the DNA is TGTGCCAGCAGCTTGAGGGGACAGGGTTATACTGGGGCCAACGTCCTGACTTTC. It codes for CASSLRGQGYTGANVLTF. The chain is built from TRBV5-6 and TRBJ2-6, with 9 bases lining up with TRBD1. Germline lookup yields CDR1 SGHDT and CDR2 YYEEEE. The CDR3 contains 18 residues. V was clipped by 1 base and J by 2 bases; unmatched bases: 7.

The chain has TRBV30 and TRBJ1-6; possible D gene TRBD1, 5 bases. CDR3 length equals 15 residues. Germline CDR1 reads GTSNPN; CDR2 reads SVGIG (reference sequence). V lost 2 bases and J 6 bases, leaving 14 bases between the germline ends. DNA for the CDR3: TGTGCCTGGAGTACAGGCGAGCGCCTTAATTCACCCCTCCACTTT. Protein sequence: CAWSTGERLNSPLHF. The variable domain in full, with the rest retrieved from reference TRBV30 and TRBJ1-6, is SQTIHQWPATLVQPVGSPLSLECTVEGTSNPNLYWYRQAAGRGLQLLFYSVGIGQISSEVPQNLSASRPQDRQFILSSKKLLLSDSGFYLCAWSTGERLNSPLHFGNGTRLTVT.

The chain uses TRBV29-1 and TRBJ2-2; 8 nucleotides agree with TRBD1. V shed 4 bases, J shed 2 bases, and the junction held 9 bases outside the gene matches. Germline V gene lookup returns CDR1 SQVTM and CDR2 ANQGSEA. The CDR3 runs 16 residues. In DNA form, the CDR3 reads TGCAGCGTTGTGGGCCAGGGGGCCCCAAACACCGGGGAGCTGTTTTTT. Translated, it gives CSVVGQGAPNTGELFF.

The V gene is TRBV2, the J gene TRBJ2-5, with TRBD2 identical over 9 bases. Germline CDR1 SNHLY, CDR2 FYNNEI. The CDR3 length is 15 residues. V trimming: 6 bases; J trimming: 5 bases; junction bases outside the gene matches: 10. The CDR3 region is CASRGLAGPGETQYF. The CDR3 nucleotides are TGTGCCAGCAGGGGGCTAGCGGGGCCCGGGGAGACCCAGTACTTC.

This clone came up many times. The chain carries TRBV3-1 (or the pseudogene TRBV3-2) and TRBJ2-3, with 8 bases aligning to TRBD2. Germline V CDR1 and CDR2: LGHDT, YNNKEL (reference sequence). V lost 4 bases and J lost 2; bases outside the gene matches: 5. The CDR3 is made up of 15 amino acids. DNA of the CDR3: TGTGCCAGCAGCCGCAGTAGCGGGGCCACAGATACGCAGTATTTT. It translates to CASSRSSGATDTQYF.

The gene calls are TRBV7-2 and TRBJ2-1; TRBD2 is a possible D gene (5 bases). This CDR3 has 13 amino acids. V lost 1 base to trimming and J lost 8 bases, with 9 bases between them. Germline assignment: CDR1 SGHTA and CDR2 FQGNSA. The CDR3 reads CASSLGRYYEQFF. CDR3 DNA: TGTGCCAGCAGCTTAGGGAGGTATTATGAGCAGTTCTTC.

The chain joins TRBV19 to TRBJ1-1, with TRBD1 as a possible D gene (6 bases). The germline gives CDR1 LNHDA, CDR2 SQIVND (reference sequence). With 5 bases removed from V and 3 bases from J, the gap between germline ends came to 13 bases. The CDR3 totals 14 residues. CDR3 in amino acids: CASSPRAGDTEAFF. The CDR3 DNA is TGTGCCAGTAGTCCCCGCGCAGGGGACACTGAAGCTTTCTTT. Full variable domain (missing parts from reference TRBV19 and TRBJ1-1): DGGITQSPKYLFRKEGQNVTLSCEQNLNHDAMYWYRQDPGQGLRLIYYSQIVNDFQKGDIAEGYSVSREKKESFPLTVTSAQKNPTAFYLCASSPRAGDTEAFFGQGTRLTVV.

CDR3 sequence (DNA): TGTGCCATCAGTGAGGTGGACAGGGGGTACACCGGGGAGCTGTTTTTT. This translates into CAISEVDRGYTGELFF. The chain links TRBV10-3 to TRBJ2-2; TRBD1 matches 10 bases. V lost 2 bases to trimming and J lost 3 bases; unmatched junction nucleotides: 3. The CDR3 is 16 amino acids. Germline V gene lookup returns CDR1 ENHRY and CDR2 SYGVKD.

The chain joins TRBV3-1 (or the pseudogene TRBV3-2) to TRBJ1-4; weak D call: TRBD1 (5 bases). CDR3 length equals 16 residues. V lost 0 bases and J lost 4, with 12 bases in between. Looked up from germline, CDR1 is LGHDT and CDR2 is YNNKEL (reference sequence). The CDR3 is CASSQDVGTDNEKLFF. The CDR3 DNA is TGTGCCAGCAGCCAAGATGTGGGGACTGATAATGAAAAACTGTTTTTT.

The table lists this clone with many counts. The chain is built from TRBV7-9 and TRBJ2-2, with a possible D match to TRBD2 (6 bases). Germline CDR1 is SEHNR and CDR2 is FQNEAQ (reference sequence). The CDR3 length is 18 residues. The V gene lost 0 bases and the J gene lost 1 base, with 15 bases spanning the gap. For the CDR3, the DNA is TGTGCCAGCAGCTTAGCAGGTACAGGAGGGCGGAACACCGGGGAGCTGTTTTTT. Encoded protein: CASSLAGTGGRNTGELFF.

The chain combines TRBV6-6 with TRBJ2-2; 7 bases line up with TRBD1. The J segment lost 6 bases and the V segment lost 2 bases, leaving 0 bases of the junction unmatched. The germline V gene has CDR1 MNHNY and CDR2 SVGAGI (reference sequence). This CDR3 comprises 13 residues. The CDR3 is CASSYTGAGELFF. In nucleotides, the CDR3 is TGTGCCAGCAGTTACACAGGGGCCGGGGAGCTGTTTTTT.

This chain connects TRBV20-1 to TRBJ1-5; D call uncertain. Germline loops: CDR1 DFQATT, CDR2 SNEGSKA (reference sequence). The V end was cut by 4 bases, the J end by 3 bases, with 10 bases between. This CDR3 has 13 amino acids. CDR3 protein: CSATDGFNQPQHF. CDR3 nucleotide sequence: TGCAGTGCTACTGACGGTTTCAATCAGCCCCAGCATTTT.

This clone was found a few times. The J gene is TRBJ1-6, the V gene TRBV10-2; no clear D gene. The V gene lost 4 bases and the J gene lost 0 bases, with 4 bases spanning the gap. Germline lookup yields CDR1 WSHSY and CDR2 SAAADI. The CDR3 length is 14 residues. The CDR3 bases are TGCGCCAGCAGTGGGGCCTCCTATAATTCACCCCTCCACTTT. This translates into CASSGASYNSPLHF.